This TCR beta chain was documented in a study of breast tumors, draining lymph nodes, adjacent tissues (dated by TCRdb to 2015 to 2016). Some background on the complete study: TCR beta repertoires were compared across tumor, adjacent nontumor tissue and axillary lymph nodes obtained from breast cancer patients. In human breast cancer, the study set out to assess how tumor, surrounding tissue and draining lymph node repertoires relate to one another and whether T cells might be exchanged between them. On the study overall, not on this receptor specifically: Tumor and nontumor tissue repertoires were found to be significantly more similar in luminal-like than in basal-like breast cancer. Rather than being directly demonstrated, the conclusion that tumor T cells originate in lymph nodes was presented as consistent with a hypothesis. The data were considered consistent with most tumor T cells being derived from the lymph node and subsequently expanding within tumor tissue. Tumors showed preferential V and J gene usage, and their T-cell repertoire diversity fell below that of lymph nodes yet above that of nontumor tissue.

As concerns this clonotype: Its cognate antigen has yet to be identified. Compared with germline, one end of the junction differs, possibly owing to a read error.

TCRdb records Illumina HiSeq 2000 as the sequencer. TCR beta chain libraries were generated by multiplex PCR amplification. The amplified TCR beta chain products were analyzed by high-throughput sequencing. TCRdb ran its own pipeline on the public reads, namely fastp trimming at Q25 and MiXCR clone calling, and kept in-frame beta chains. Entries that share a CDR3 protein sequence are merged under the most common genes and DNA. The sample table holds 190,000 or so distinct CDR3 sequences, of which 30% to 40% were seen once. Jointly, the top ten make up 4% to 5.5% of the sample. The lymph node samples were taken from the axillary draining lymph nodes of breast cancer patients. This TCR was sampled from a female donor with breast cancer. Some clones in this sample may be carry-over from other donors' samples. The specimen was axillary lymph node tissue.

The nucleotide sequence is given as TGTGCCAGCGGCTTAAAGGGAGGGGGGGAAGATACAGAGTATTTT. Translated, this gives CASGLKGGGEDTEYF. Here the chain combines TRBV7-9 and TRBJ2-3, and possibly TRBD2, on 7 matching bases. CDR3 length: 15 amino acids, cysteine to phenylalanine. Of the read, only the CDR3 DNA is kept; its 45 bases are in frame from base 1. The germline V gene (reference sequence) supplies CDR1 SEHNR and CDR2 FQNEAQ.